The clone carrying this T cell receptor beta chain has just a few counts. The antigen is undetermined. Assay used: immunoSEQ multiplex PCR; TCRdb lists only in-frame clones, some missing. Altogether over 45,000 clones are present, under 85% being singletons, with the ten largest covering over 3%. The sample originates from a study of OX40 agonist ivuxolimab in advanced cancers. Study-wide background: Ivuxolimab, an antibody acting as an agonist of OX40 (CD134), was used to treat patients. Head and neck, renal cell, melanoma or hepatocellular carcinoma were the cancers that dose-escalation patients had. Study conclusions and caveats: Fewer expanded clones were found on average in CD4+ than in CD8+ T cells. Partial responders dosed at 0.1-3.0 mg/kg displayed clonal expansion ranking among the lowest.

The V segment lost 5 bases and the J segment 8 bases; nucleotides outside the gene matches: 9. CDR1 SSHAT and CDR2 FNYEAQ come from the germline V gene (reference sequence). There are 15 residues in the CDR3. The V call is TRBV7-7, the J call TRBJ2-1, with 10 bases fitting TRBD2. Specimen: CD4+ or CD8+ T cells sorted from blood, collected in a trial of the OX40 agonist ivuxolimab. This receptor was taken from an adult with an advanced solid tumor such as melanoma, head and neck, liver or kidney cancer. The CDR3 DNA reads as TGTGCCAGCAGCCCCTCTAGCGGGAGAGTCCATGAGCAGTTCTTC. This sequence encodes CASSPSSGRVHEQFF.